This TCR beta chain stems from a study of blood T cell repertoires in COVID-19. About the research overall: Material from acute and convalescent COVID-19 was sourced from the United States, Italy and Spain. T cells, B-cell-depleted T cells, or PBMCs supplied cDNA or gDNA.

This CDR3 region has 15 residues. With V trimmed by 3 bases and J by 4 bases, 7 bases remained unmatched. From germline, CDR1 is SGHDN and CDR2 FVKESK. As originally analysed: Amplified reference gene primers provided the basis for estimating nucleated cell counts. Sequencing was performed with immunoSEQ multiplex PCR; in TCRdb, only in-frame clones are kept and a portion is missing. V and J calls plus clone size are reproduced from that table; the DNA served to infer D and trimming. The sample shows 85,000 to 95,000 clones, roughly nine tenths of them seen only once. Sequencing was performed on peripheral blood. This chain joins TRBV14 and TRBJ2-7, with 9 bases identical to TRBD1. This TCR was sampled from a woman older than 75 with active COVID-19. The CDR3 here is CASSQGGQGRYEQYF. The CDR3 DNA reads TGTGCCAGCAGCCAGGGCGGACAGGGGAGGTACGAGCAGTACTTC.